In this sample, the clone carrying this T cell receptor (beta chain) turned up a few times. This entry is derived from a study of beta chain features in type 1 diabetes. Expressed TCRB transcripts were sequenced because the isolated RNA had all been reverse transcribed beforehand. Clones were sequenced by immunoSEQ multiplex PCR, and TCRdb holds only the in-frame ones, with some missing. The data hold 300,000 to 400,000 clones, with about 10% observed a single time. Germline assignment: CDR1 SGHTA and CDR2 FQGNSA. Trimming took 2 bases from V and 1 from J, leaving 15 bases between them. This CDR3 comprises 17 residues.

The chain uses TRBV7-2 and TRBJ2-4, with unresolved D. Sequenced material: naive CD4+ T cells from blood. The clonotype originates from a woman aged 25-40 years in good health. The CDR3 bases are TGTGCCAGCAGCTTATCAAGCCAAAGTTGGGCCAAAAACATTCAGTACTTC. This codes for CASSLSSQSWAKNIQYF.